The sequence of this T cell receptor beta chain was determined in a study of graft-versus-host responses after intestinal transplantation. This CDR3 is 15 amino acids long. The junction had 2 bases not matched to a gene; V was cut back by 5 bases and J by 1 base. Germline CDR1 reads MNHEY; CDR2 reads SMNVEV (reference sequence). Clones were sequenced by immunoSEQ multiplex PCR, and TCRdb holds only the in-frame ones, with some missing. The data contain approximately 70,000 clones, roughly 92% of them singletons. The chain has TRBV27 and TRBJ2-6; TRBD1 matches 7 bases. This TCR was sampled from a human patient who received an intestinal transplant, so some T cells may come from the graft donor. This sample comprised bone marrow, obtained around 730 days after intestinal transplantation. CDR3 in DNA: TGTGCCAGCAGTGACAGGGAATCTGGGGCCAACGTCCTGACTTTC. It encodes CASSDRESGANVLTF.